This TCR beta chain stems from a study of lymphopenia after photon versus proton radiotherapy. On this clone itself: The target antigen is unknown.

Findings and caveats of the study: Photon-treated patients lost naive T cells and TCR diversity; proton-treated stayed stable. Better survival with proton therapy was suggested as possible, not demonstrated. Oligoclonal CD8+ Temra expansion after nadir drove photon patients' diversity drop. Larger post-nadir TCR diversity loss correlated inversely with survival in deceased patients.

Sequencing used immunoSEQ multiplex PCR; TCRdb keeps in-frame clones, though not all of them. Of more than 45,000 clones in the sample, 65% to 85% were seen once. CDR3 length equals 14 residues. J lost 3 bases, V lost 5 bases, and 7 bases had no gene match. Germline CDR1 and CDR2: SGHRS and YFSETQ. This sequence originates from a man aged 60-69 years with pancreatic cancer. This chain uses TRBV5-1 with TRBJ1-2; 7 nucleotides agree with TRBD1. The sequencing here drew on peripheral blood, taken from a patient treated with proton-based radiotherapy. Here the CDR3 reads CASRQPGTDYGYTF. CDR3 DNA: TGCGCCAGCAGACAACCGGGGACAGACTATGGCTACACCTTC.